This T cell receptor beta chain derives from a study of cytomegalovirus exposure and HLA in healthy donors. The wider study: Most genotyped donors, over 70% of 398, had Caucasian-associated genetic ancestry.

In the case of this clone: The antigen is not known.

Whole-study results and caveats: Within the data, a cluster of highly shared sequence variants was likely a sequencing artifact.

This CDR3 is built from 13 residues. The germline V and J ends were trimmed by 5 bases and 7 bases, with 12 bases remaining between them. Germline values: CDR1 SGHVS, CDR2 FQNEAQ. The PCR used 60 Vbeta and 13 Jbeta primers. Using immunoSEQ multiplex PCR, the repertoire was profiled, and TCRdb retains in-frame clones only, with some absent. The repertoire has about 200,000 clones, almost 85% of them found once; the top ten carry less than 2.5%. Input material: PBMCs. V is TRBV7-8 and J is TRBJ1-5, with D unresolved. The origin of this receptor is a woman in her fifties or sixties in good health and CMV-seronegative. CDR3 bases: TGTGCCAGCAGCCCCCAACACGAACAGCCCCAGCATTTT. Translated, it gives CASSPQHEQPQHF.